The entry below describes one TCR beta chain. The antigen remains undetermined. The CDR3 covers 15 residues. Trimming pared 3 bases from V and 2 bases from J, leaving 14 bases between. CDR1 and CDR2 from the germline V gene are LGHDT and YNNKEL (reference sequence). Sequencing used immunoSEQ multiplex PCR; TCRdb keeps in-frame clones, though not all of them. The sample holds just under 90,000 clones, nearly 90% seen once. The data originate from a study of T cell responses to AZD1222 COVID-19 vaccine. Study context: Recipients boosted at about 4 weeks or about 12 weeks are pooled. Regarding the study as a whole: Increases in Spike-specific TCR breadth and depth were seen after two AZD1222 doses. The study found vaccine-associated CD4 TCRs spanning spike, dominant at 160-218 and 743-854.

Sample: peripheral blood, taken on day 0 of AZD1222 vaccination. The chain has TRBV3-1 (or the pseudogene TRBV3-2) and TRBJ2-7; D remains unclear. This TCR came from an adult in good health. Here the CDR3 reads CASSHLGRGAYEQYF. The CDR3 nucleotides read TGTGCCAGCAGCCACCTTGGACGAGGAGCCTACGAGCAGTACTTC.